This T cell receptor (beta chain) was documented in a study of blood T cells in healthy people across ages. Study overall: Template switching recovered approximately one barcoded beta molecule for every two T cells.

In the case of this clonotype: What it recognizes is unknown.

Each of the donors had roughly 9.3 milliliters of peripheral blood drawn into EDTA-treated Vacutainer tubes. Combining a sample-barcoded 5' primer with a J-beta primer mix, a second PCR ran for roughly 6 to 11 cycles. One entry per CDR3 protein, called by TCRdb with MiXCR from the 5' RACE reads. The table lists approximately 800,000 distinct CDR3 sequences, roughly 60% of them singletons. General study points: Strong correlation existed between TCR beta diversity and naive T cell percentage.

The TCR originated in a man aged 25 to 45 in good health. Specimen: blood.

The CDR3 sequence is CASRSRTGFSYEQYF. The CDR3 nucleotides read TGTGCCAGCAGATCCCGGACAGGGTTCTCCTACGAGCAGTACTTC. This chain uses TRBV28 with TRBJ2-7, with 8 bases fitting TRBD1. The CDR3 contains 15 residues. J was trimmed by 0 bases and V by 6 bases; bases with no gene match: 7. Per germline, CDR1 MDHEN and CDR2 SYDVKM.